Given below is one T cell receptor beta chain in context. CDR3 size: 15 residues. Per germline, CDR1 SGHRS and CDR2 YFSETQ. The junction had 0 bases not matched to a gene; V was cut back by 0 bases and J by 1 base. This sample is drawn from a study of blood T cell repertoires in COVID-19. Background on the study: Samples taken during acute and convalescent COVID-19 were collected in the United States, Italy and Spain. PBMCs, B-cell-depleted T cells, or T cells provided the cDNA or gDNA that made up the material.

Original handling: Estimation of nucleated cell counts was performed using reference gene primer amplification. The repertoire was sequenced with immunoSEQ multiplex PCR; TCRdb's copy has only in-frame clones and lacks some. V and J calls plus clone size are reproduced from that table; the DNA served to infer D and trimming. The table shows about 280,000 clones, with approximately 86% occurring only once. This sequence joins TRBV5-1 and TRBJ1-4, with TRBD1 identical over 7 bases. The receptor comes from a woman in her twenties or thirties who had recovered from COVID-19. Input material: peripheral blood. CDR3 sequence (DNA): TGCGCCAGCAGCTTGGCAGGGGGAACTAATGAAAAACTGTTTTTT. It translates to CASSLAGGTNEKLFF.